This T cell receptor (beta chain) is drawn from a study of a mutant IDH1 vaccine in newly diagnosed glioma. The data were produced by immunoSEQ multiplex PCR, yet TCRdb's version contains in-frame clones alone and is incomplete. Of approximately 92,000 clones listed, 83% were seen once; the top ten hold 7% to 9%. Time point meaning: baseline, week 1 (first vaccination visit). Treatment indicated: pre-vaccination baseline after standard-of-care therapy. V lost 4 bases, J lost 0 bases, and 5 bases stayed unmatched. The germline gives CDR1 SGHRS, CDR2 YFSETQ. The length of the CDR3 is 16 residues. The chain uses TRBV5-1 and TRBJ2-7; 12 bases are shared with TRBD2. This sample comprised PBMCs, obtained from a glioma patient treated with radiotherapy, temozolomide or both. The source of this sequence is a woman aged 50 to 60 with glioma. The CDR3 DNA follows: TGCGCCAGCAGCACTAGCGGGGGGACCTCCTCCTACGAGCAGTACTTC. It codes for CASSTSGGTSSYEQYF. The variable domain in full, completed from reference TRBV5-1 and TRBJ2-7, reads KAGVTQTPRYLIKTRGQQVTLSCSPISGHRSVSWYQQTPGQGLQFLFEYFSETQRNKGNFPGRFSGRQFSNSRSEMNVSTLELGDSALYLCASSTSGGTSSYEQYFGPGTRLTVT.